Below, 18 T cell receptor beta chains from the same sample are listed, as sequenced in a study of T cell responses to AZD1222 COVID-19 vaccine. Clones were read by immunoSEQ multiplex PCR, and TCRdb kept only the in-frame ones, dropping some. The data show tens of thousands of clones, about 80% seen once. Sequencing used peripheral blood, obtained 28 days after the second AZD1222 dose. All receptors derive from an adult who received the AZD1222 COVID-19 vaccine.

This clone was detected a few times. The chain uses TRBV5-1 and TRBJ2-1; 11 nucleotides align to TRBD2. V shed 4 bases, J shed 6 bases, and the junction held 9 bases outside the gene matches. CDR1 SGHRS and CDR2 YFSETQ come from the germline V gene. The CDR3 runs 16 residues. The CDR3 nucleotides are TGCGCCAGCAGCAAAACGACTAGCGGGGACCCCAATGAGCAGTTCTTC. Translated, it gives CASSKTTSGDPNEQFF.

As DNA, the CDR3 is TGTGCCAGCAGAGTTCAGGCGGGGGGGTGGAATGAGCAGTTCTTC. Encoded protein: CASRVQAGGWNEQFF. This chain links TRBV11-2 with TRBJ2-1; TRBD2 matches 9 bases. Germline-derived CDR1 and CDR2 are SGHAT and FQNNGV. The J segment lost 7 bases and the V segment lost 6 bases, leaving 10 bases of the junction unmatched. The CDR3 totals 15 residues.

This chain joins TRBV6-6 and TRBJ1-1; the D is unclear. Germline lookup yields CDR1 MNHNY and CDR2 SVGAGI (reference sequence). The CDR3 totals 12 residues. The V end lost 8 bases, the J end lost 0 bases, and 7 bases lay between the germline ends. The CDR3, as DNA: TGTGCCAGCGAGGCGGTGAACACTGAAGCTTTCTTT. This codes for CASEAVNTEAFF.

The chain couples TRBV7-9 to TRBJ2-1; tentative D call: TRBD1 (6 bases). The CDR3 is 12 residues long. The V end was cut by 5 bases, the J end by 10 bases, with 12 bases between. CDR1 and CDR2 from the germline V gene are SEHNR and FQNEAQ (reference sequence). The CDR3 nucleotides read TGTGCCAGCAGCCCTGGGGGCGGCGAGCAGTTCTTC. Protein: CASSPGGGEQFF.

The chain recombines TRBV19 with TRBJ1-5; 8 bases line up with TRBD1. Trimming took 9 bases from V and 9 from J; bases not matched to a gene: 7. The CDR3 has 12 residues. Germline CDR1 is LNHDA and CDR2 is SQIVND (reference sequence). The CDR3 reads CASRTGYLPQHF. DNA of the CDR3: TGTGCCAGCCGGACAGGGTATTTGCCCCAGCATTTT.

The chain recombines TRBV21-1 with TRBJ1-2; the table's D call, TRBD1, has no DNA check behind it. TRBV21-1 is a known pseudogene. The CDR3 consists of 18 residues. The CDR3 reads CASSKRRTGRRFPYGYTF. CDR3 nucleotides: TGTGCCAGCAGCAAACGGCGGACAGGACGCCGATTCCCCTATGGCTACACCTTC.

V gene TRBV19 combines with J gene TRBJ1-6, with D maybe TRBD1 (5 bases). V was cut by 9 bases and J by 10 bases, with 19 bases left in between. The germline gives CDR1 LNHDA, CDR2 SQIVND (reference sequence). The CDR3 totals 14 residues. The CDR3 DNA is TGTGCCAGCCGAATACTAGGGGCAGGATCACCCCTCCACTTT. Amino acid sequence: CASRILGAGSPLHF.

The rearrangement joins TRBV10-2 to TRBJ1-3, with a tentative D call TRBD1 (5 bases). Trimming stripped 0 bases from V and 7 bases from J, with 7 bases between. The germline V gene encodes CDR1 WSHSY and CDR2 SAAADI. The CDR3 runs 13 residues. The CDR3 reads CASSESRGNTIYF. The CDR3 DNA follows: TGCGCCAGCAGTGAGTCGAGGGGCAACACCATATATTTT.

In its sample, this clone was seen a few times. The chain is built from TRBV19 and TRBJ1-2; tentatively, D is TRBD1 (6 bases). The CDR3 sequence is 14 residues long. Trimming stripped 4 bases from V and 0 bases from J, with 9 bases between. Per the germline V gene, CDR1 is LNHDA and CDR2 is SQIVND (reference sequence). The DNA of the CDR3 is TGTGCCAGTAGTAGTCACAGGGCTAACTATGGCTACACCTTC. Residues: CASSSHRANYGYTF.

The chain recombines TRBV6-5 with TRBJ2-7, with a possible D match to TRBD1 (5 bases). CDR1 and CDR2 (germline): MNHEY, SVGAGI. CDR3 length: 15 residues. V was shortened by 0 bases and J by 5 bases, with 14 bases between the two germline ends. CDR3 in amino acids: CASSYSNVRVNEQYF. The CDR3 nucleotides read TGTGCCAGCAGTTACTCGAATGTCAGGGTAAACGAGCAGTACTTC.

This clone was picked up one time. This CDR3 is CATSDLQGEQYF. DNA of the CDR3: TGTGCCACCAGTGATTTGCAGGGCGAGCAGTACTTC. This chain connects TRBV24-1 to TRBJ2-7; D perhaps matches TRBD1 (5 bases). The CDR3 covers 12 residues. V lost 0 bases, J lost 6 bases, and 5 bases lay in between. The germline gives CDR1 KGHDR, CDR2 SFDVKD.

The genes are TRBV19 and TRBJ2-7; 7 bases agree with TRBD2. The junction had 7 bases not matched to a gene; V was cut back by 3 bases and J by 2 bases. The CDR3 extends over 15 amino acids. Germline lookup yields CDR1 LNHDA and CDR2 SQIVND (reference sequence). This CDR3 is CASSMWLAAPYEQYF. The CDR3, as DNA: TGTGCCAGTAGTATGTGGCTAGCGGCCCCCTACGAGCAGTACTTC.

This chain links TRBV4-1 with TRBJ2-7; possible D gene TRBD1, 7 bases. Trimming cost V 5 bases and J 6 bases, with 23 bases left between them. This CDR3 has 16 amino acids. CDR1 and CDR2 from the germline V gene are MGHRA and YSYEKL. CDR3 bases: TGCGCCAGCAGCTCCCCGGCGGGACAGCTTACTTTCGAGCAGTACTTC. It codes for CASSSPAGQLTFEQYF.

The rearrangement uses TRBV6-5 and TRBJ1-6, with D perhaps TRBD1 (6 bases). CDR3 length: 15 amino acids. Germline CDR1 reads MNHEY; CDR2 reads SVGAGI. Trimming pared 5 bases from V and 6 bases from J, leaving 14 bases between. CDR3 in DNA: TGTGCCAGCAGTAGGGGGGACACCGTTAATTCACCCCTCCACTTT. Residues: CASSRGDTVNSPLHF.

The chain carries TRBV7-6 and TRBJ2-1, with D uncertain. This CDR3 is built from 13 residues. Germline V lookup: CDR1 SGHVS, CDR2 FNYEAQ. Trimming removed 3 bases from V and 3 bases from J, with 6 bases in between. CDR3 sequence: CASSLDDYNEQFF. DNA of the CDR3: TGTGCCAGCAGCTTGGACGACTACAATGAGCAGTTCTTC.

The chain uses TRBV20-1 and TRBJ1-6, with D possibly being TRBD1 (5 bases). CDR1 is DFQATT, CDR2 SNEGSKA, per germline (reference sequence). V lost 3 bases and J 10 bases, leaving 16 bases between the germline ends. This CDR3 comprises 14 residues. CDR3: CSASRRGGMSPLHF. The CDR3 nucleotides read TGCAGTGCTAGTCGCCGGGGGGGAATGTCACCCCTCCACTTT.

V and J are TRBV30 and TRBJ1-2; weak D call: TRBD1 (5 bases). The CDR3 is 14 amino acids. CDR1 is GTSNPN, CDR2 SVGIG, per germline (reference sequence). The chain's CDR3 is CAFGRGEDGYGYTF. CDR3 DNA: TGTGCTTTCGGGCGGGGGGAAGACGGCTATGGCTACACCTTC.

DNA for the CDR3: TGTGCCAGCAGCCCGAGGACACAAGATTCACCCCTCCACTTT. This sequence encodes CASSPRTQDSPLHF. V gene TRBV9 combines with J gene TRBJ1-6; D is perhaps TRBD1 (5 bases). The CDR3 is made up of 14 amino acids. Trimming left V 4 bases short and J 8 bases short, with 13 bases between. In germline, CDR1 is SGDLS, CDR2 YYNGEE.